The clone carrying this T cell receptor (beta chain) was observed once. Antigen specificity is unknown. The ends were cut back, 4 bases at V and 7 bases at J, with 18 bases in the middle. The germline V gene has CDR1 SGHNT and CDR2 YYREEE (reference sequence). The CDR3 runs to 15 residues. The repertoire was sequenced with immunoSEQ multiplex PCR; TCRdb's copy has only in-frame clones and lacks some. Seen here are about 88,000 clones, 60% to 80% observed once, and the top ten hold over 11%. The data derive from a study of radiotherapy plus CTLA-4 blockade in lung cancer. Study-wide background: Objective responses were observed in 15% to 20% of patients, and disease control was achieved by approximately 34%.

Treatment of patients with chemo-refractory metastatic non-small-cell lung cancer consisted of focal radiation plus CTLA-4 blockade with ipilimumab. Overall study results and limits: Following radiotherapy plus ipilimumab, tumor-derived TCR clones expanded in the blood. The best predictor of response was reported to be early blood T cell clone dynamics, with interferon-beta.

The chain is built from TRBV5-4 and TRBJ2-1, with D tentatively TRBD2 (7 bases). This TCR was recovered from a human donor with non-small cell lung cancer that progressed on radiotherapy plus ipilimumab. The specimen comprised peripheral blood, sampled from a patient treated with radiotherapy plus ipilimumab. CDR3 DNA sequence: TGTGCCAGCAGCCCTGACGGCGGGGGCAGGAATGAGCAGTTCTTC. This encodes CASSPDGGGRNEQFF.